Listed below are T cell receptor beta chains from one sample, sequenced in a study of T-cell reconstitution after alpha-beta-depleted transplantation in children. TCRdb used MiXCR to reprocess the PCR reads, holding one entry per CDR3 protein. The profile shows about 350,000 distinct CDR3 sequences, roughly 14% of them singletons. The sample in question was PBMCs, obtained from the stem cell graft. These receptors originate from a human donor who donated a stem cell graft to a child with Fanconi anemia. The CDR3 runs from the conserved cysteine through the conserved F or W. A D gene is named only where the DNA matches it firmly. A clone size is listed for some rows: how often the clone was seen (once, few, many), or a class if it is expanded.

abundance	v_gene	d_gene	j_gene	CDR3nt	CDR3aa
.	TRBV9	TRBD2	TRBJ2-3	TGTGCCAGCAGCGTTGTGACTAGCGCTTCTAGCACAGATACGCAGTATTTT	CASSVVTSASSTDTQYF
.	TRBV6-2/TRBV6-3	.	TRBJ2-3	TGTGCCAGCAGTTCCGCTACCTGGGATACGCAGTATTTT	CASSSATWDTQYF
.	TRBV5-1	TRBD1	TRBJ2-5	TGCGCCAGCAGCCGATCCGGGACAGGGGAAGAGACCCAGTACTTC	CASSRSGTGEETQYF
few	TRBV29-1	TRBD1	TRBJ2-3	TGCAGCGTTGTGACGACAGGGGGCTTGAGCACAGATACGCAGTATTTT	CSVVTTGGLSTDTQYF
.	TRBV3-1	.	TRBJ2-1	TGTGCCAGCAGCCGCCCAGGGCCTGAGCAGTTCTTC	CASSRPGPEQFF
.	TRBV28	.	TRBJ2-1	TGTGCCAGCAGTTTCCTTACAGGGAGAGCGGGTGAGCAGTTCTTC	CASSFLTGRAGEQFF
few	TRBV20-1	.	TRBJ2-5	TGCAGTGCTATTCCGCGGCAGCGGTACCAAGAGACCCAGTACTTC	CSAIPRQRYQETQYF
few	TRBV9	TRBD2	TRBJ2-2	TGTGCCAGCAGCCCGTCGATTAGCGGGGGGCTCGGGGAGCTGTTTTTT	CASSPSISGGLGELFF
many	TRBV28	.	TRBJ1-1	TGTGCCAGCAGTTACACCCCGAACACTGAAGCTTTCTTT	CASSYTPNTEAFF
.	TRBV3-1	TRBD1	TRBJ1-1	TGTGCCAGCAGCCAAGGGACAGGCGGTACTGAAGCTTTCTTT	CASSQGTGGTEAFF
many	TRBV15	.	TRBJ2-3	TGTGCCACCAGCAGAGATCACACAGATACGCAGTATTTT	CATSRDHTDTQYF
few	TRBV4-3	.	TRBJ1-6	TGCGCCAGCAGCCACGACAGCGGGGGTCTACTCCACTTT	CASSHDSGGLLHF
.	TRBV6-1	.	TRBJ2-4	TGTGCCAGCAGCCTGGGCAGGGTGGGTAACATTCAGTACTTC	CASSLGRVGNIQYF
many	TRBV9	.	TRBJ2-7	TGTGCCAGCAGCGTAGGGGGAAGCCAACACTACGAGCAGTACTTC	CASSVGGSQHYEQYF
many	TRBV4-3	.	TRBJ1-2	TGCGCCAGCAGCCACGCAGGGTCGGATCATGGCTACACCTTC	CASSHAGSDHGYTF
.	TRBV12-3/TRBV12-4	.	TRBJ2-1	TGTGCCAGCAGTTTAGAGGGCGGAGGCAATGAGCAGTTCTTC	CASSLEGGGNEQFF
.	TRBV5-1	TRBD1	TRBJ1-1	TGCGCCAGCACCTTTGGTGAGGGGGCTGCCGAAGCTTTCTTT	CASTFGEGAAEAFF
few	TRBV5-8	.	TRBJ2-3	TGTGCCGGGGGAAGGCCGCCTACTTTCACAGATACGCAGTATTTT	CAGGRPPTFTDTQYF
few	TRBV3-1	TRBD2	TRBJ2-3	TGTGCCAGCAGGGAGAGCCTAGCGGACCGCACAGATACGCAGTATTTT	CASRESLADRTDTQYF
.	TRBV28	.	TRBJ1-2	TGTGCCAGCGAGCGCCCGGGGGATCACTATGGCTACACCTTC	CASERPGDHYGYTF